This T cell receptor beta chain was identified in a study of shared clonotypes between healthy human individuals. V lost 2 bases and J 1 base, leaving 8 bases between the germline ends. CDR1 MNHEY and CDR2 SVGAGI come from the germline V gene. This CDR3 is 14 amino acids long. Broader study findings: Clonotype sharing among donors was expected to depend on sequencing depth.

Many counts were recorded for this clone. Its antigen is as yet unknown. Each unsorted sample relied on roughly 84 million PBMCs as its source of genomic DNA. DNA from unsorted PBMC was sequenced on ten immunoSEQ deep assay plates. Original analysis: With immunoSEQ giving junction-only sequences and no quality scores, filtering differed. The data were produced by immunoSEQ multiplex PCR, yet TCRdb's version contains in-frame clones alone and is incomplete. From that table come the V and J calls and clone size; the DNA was used to work out D and trimming. Seen here are fewer than 600,000 clones, roughly four fifths observed once, and the top ten hold more than 10%.

The chain employs TRBV6-5 and TRBJ1-1; D not resolved. This TCR was recovered from a woman in her forties in good health. Some clones in this sample may be carry-over from other donors' samples. Specimen: PBMCs. Written as DNA, the CDR3 is TGTGCCAGCAGTTACCCGGGATCGAACACTGAAGCTTTCTTT. Translation: CASSYPGSNTEAFF.